This T cell receptor (beta chain) comes out of a study of PD-L1 blockade in urothelial cancer. A spike-in of synthetic TCR analog templates was added to each PCR. Libraries were prepared by immunoSEQ multiplex PCR; TCRdb keeps only in-frame clonotypes and omits some of them. Among 60,000 or so clones listed, around 81% were seen once. Noted time point: pretreatment peripheral blood. The germline CDR1 and CDR2 sequences are MNHNY and SVGAGI (reference sequence). The CDR3 length is 15 residues. Trimming took 8 bases from V and 0 from J, leaving 15 bases between them. The V and J genes are TRBV6-6 and TRBJ2-3, with D maybe TRBD2 (6 bases). Source: PBMCs, taken around atezolizumab (anti-PD-L1) treatment. This clonotype was sampled from a man between 65 and 85 years old with urothelial cancer. CDR3: CASGNRDSSTDTQYF. The CDR3 DNA is TGTGCCAGCGGGAACCGGGACTCTAGCACAGATACGCAGTATTTT.